The entry below describes one TCR beta chain. These data originate in a study of blood T cell repertoires in COVID-19. Study at large: Donors in the United States, Italy and Spain gave samples during acute or convalescent COVID-19. PBMCs, B-cell-depleted T cells, or T cells provided the cDNA or gDNA that made up the material.

The table came from immunoSEQ multiplex PCR; TCRdb's copy has only in-frame clones and leaves some out. Altogether fewer than 150,000 clones are present, 85% to 90% being singletons, with the ten largest covering 10% to 13%. The trim removed 4 bases at V and 1 base at J, leaving 10 bases unmatched. Germline V gene sequence: CDR1 SGHTA, CDR2 FQGNSA. There are 17 residues in the CDR3. The sequenced sample consisted of peripheral blood. This rearrangement joins TRBV7-2 to TRBJ2-3; TRBD1 matches at 8 bases. The sequence was obtained from a man aged 50-59 years with active or convalescent COVID-19. CDR3 protein: CASSSHARTGRTDTQYF. In DNA, the CDR3 is TGTGCCAGCAGCTCCCATGCCCGGACAGGGCGCACAGATACGCAGTATTTT. Full variable domain (missing parts from reference TRBV7-2 and TRBJ2-3): GAGVSQSPSNKVTEKGKDVELRCDPISGHTALYWYRQSLGQGLEFLIYFQGNSAPDKSGLPSDRFSAERTGGSVSTLTIQRTQQEDSAVYLCASSSHARTGRTDTQYFGPGTRLTVL.